A single sample gave rise to the 10 T cell receptor beta chains below, sequenced in a study of blood T cell repertoires in COVID-19. Profiling relied on immunoSEQ multiplex PCR, and the TCRdb table lists in-frame clones only, not all of them. The top ten hold about 7.7% of the sample, which has fewer than 200,000 clones, less than 85% seen once. Sequencing used peripheral blood. The receptors derive from a woman aged 40 to 50 with COVID-19, enrolled during active disease.

This clone was counted a few times. This chain connects TRBV7-9 to TRBJ2-1; 14 bases are a match to TRBD2. V lost 5 bases, J lost 11 bases, and 11 bases stayed unmatched. Germline CDR1 SEHNR, CDR2 FQNEAQ (reference sequence). This CDR3 is built from 16 residues. CDR3 residues: CASSEPPGLAGVKQFF. The DNA of the CDR3 is TGTGCCAGCAGCGAACCTCCGGGACTAGCGGGAGTTAAGCAGTTCTTC.

This chain connects TRBV5-4 to TRBJ2-3, with 12 positions matching TRBD2. The CDR3 has 15 residues. Germline-derived CDR1 and CDR2 are SGHNT and YYREEE (reference sequence). Trimming at V came to 5 bases and at J to 4 bases, leaving 5 bases not matched to a gene. CDR3 sequence (DNA): TGTGCCAGCAGGCCTAGCGGGAGGGCCGCAGATACGCAGTATTTT. As protein: CASRPSGRAADTQYF.

The chain links TRBV6-4 to TRBJ2-1; TRBD1 matches at 7 bases. The length of the CDR3 is 11 residues. Per the germline V gene, CDR1 is MRHNA and CDR2 is SNTAGT. The V segment lost 8 bases and the J segment 7 bases; nucleotides outside the gene matches: 2. CDR3 sequence reads: CASGTVNEQFF. DNA for the CDR3: TGTGCCAGCGGGACAGTTAATGAGCAGTTCTTC.

In its sample, this clone was seen a few times. The chain uses TRBV25-1 and TRBJ1-6, with 7 bases lining up with TRBD1. The CDR3 runs to 14 residues. Germline V lookup: CDR1 MGHDK, CDR2 SYGVNS. V was clipped by 6 bases and J by 7 bases; unmatched bases: 6. CDR3 sequence: CASRSGTANSPLHF. Written as DNA, the CDR3 is TGTGCCAGCAGATCCGGGACAGCAAATTCACCCCTCCACTTT.

The J gene is TRBJ2-7, the V gene TRBV5-6; D is unresolved. The length of the CDR3 is 12 residues. Per the germline V gene, CDR1 is SGHDT and CDR2 is YYEEEE. Between the trimmed V and J ends, which lost 0 bases and 6 bases, there was a span of 7 bases. The CDR3 reads CASSLGLGEQYV. CDR3 DNA: TGTGCCAGCAGCTTGGGGCTTGGCGAGCAGTACGTC.

The V gene is TRBV28, the J gene TRBJ2-7; D not resolved. CDR1 MDHEN and CDR2 SYDVKM come from the germline V gene. V lost 6 bases to trimming and J lost 2 bases, with 5 bases between them. This CDR3 comprises 11 residues. CDR3 coding DNA: TGTGCCAGCAGGGGCCCCTACGAGCAGTACTTC. Protein sequence: CASRGPYEQYF.

This clone was seen a few times. The chain combines TRBV5-1 with TRBJ2-7, with 9 positions matching TRBD1. With 4 bases clipped from V and 7 bases from J, the junction kept 6 bases outside the gene matches. Germline CDR1 reads SGHRS; CDR2 reads YFSETQ. The CDR3 is made up of 13 amino acids. The CDR3 sequence: CASSRTGAEEQYF. The DNA for the CDR3 is TGCGCCAGCAGCAGGACAGGGGCTGAAGAGCAGTACTTC.

The chain has TRBV28 and TRBJ2-3; 15 nucleotides align to TRBD2. J was trimmed by 0 bases and V by 7 bases; bases with no gene match: 2. This CDR3 has 16 residues. Germline V lookup: CDR1 MDHEN, CDR2 SYDVKM. The CDR3 DNA is TGTGCCAGCAAAGGACTAGCGGGAGGGAGCACAGATACGCAGTATTTT. Residues: CASKGLAGGSTDTQYF.

V gene TRBV9 combines with J gene TRBJ2-4, with D perhaps TRBD2 (5 bases). The CDR3 is 14 residues long. The germline CDR1 and CDR2 sequences are SGDLS and YYNGEE. The ends were cut back, 2 bases at V and 9 bases at J, with 15 bases in the middle. CDR3 DNA sequence: TGTGCCAGCAGCGTCGACTCTGGCGGGCGCATTCAGTACTTC. It codes for CASSVDSGGRIQYF.

The gene calls are TRBV2 and TRBJ1-4; 9 bases are shared with TRBD1. Unmatched junction bases numbered 7, after V lost 5 bases and J lost 9 bases. Per germline, CDR1 SNHLY and CDR2 FYNNEI. This CDR3 region has 14 residues. The CDR3 here is CASSPGQGSKKLFF. The CDR3 DNA is TGTGCCAGCAGTCCGGGACAGGGCTCGAAAAAACTGTTTTTT.